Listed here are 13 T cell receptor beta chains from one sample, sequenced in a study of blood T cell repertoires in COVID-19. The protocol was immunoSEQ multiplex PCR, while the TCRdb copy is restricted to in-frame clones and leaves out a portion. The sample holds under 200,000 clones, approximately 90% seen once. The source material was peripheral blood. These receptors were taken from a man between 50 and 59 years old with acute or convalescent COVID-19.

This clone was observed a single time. The CDR3 spells CASSRGTGNTGELFF. CDR3 in DNA: TGTGCCAGCAGCAGGGGGACGGGAAACACCGGGGAGCTGTTTTTT. The chain is built from TRBV3-1 (or the pseudogene TRBV3-2) and TRBJ2-2, with TRBD1 as a possible D gene (6 bases). The CDR3 is 15 residues long. Trimming removed 5 bases from V and 2 bases from J, with 12 bases in between. Germline CDR1 LGHDT, CDR2 YNNKEL (reference sequence).

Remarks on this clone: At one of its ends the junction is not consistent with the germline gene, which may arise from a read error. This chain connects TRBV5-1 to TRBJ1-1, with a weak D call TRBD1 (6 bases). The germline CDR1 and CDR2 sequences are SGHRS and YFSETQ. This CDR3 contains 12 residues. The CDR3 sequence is CASSLEQRQAIF. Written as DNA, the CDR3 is TGCGCCAGCAGCTTGGAGCAACGACAGGCGATCTTT. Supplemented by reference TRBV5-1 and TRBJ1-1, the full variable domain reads KAGVTQTPRYLIKTRGQQVTLSCSPISGHRSVSWYQQTPGQGLQFLFEYFSETQRNKGNFPGRFSGRQFSNSRSEMNVSTLELGDSALYLCASSLEQRQAIFGQGTRLTVV.

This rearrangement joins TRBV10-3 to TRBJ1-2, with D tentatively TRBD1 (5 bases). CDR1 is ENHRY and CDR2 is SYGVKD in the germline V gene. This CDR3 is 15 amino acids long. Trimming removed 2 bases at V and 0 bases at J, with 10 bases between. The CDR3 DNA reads TGTGCCATCAGTGAGGGACAAACGGCTAACTATGGCTACACCTTC. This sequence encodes CAISEGQTANYGYTF.

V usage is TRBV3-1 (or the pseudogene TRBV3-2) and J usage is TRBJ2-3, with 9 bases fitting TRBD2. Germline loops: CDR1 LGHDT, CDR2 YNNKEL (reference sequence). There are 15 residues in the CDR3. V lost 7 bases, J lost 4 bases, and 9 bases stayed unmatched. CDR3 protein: CASIAGGGEADTQYF. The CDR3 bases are TGTGCCAGCATAGCTGGCGGGGGGGAAGCAGATACGCAGTATTTT.

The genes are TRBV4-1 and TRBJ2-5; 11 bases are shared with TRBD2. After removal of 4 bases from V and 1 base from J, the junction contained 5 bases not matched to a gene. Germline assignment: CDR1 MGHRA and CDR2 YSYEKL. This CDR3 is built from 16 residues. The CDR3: CASSLRLAGFQETQYF. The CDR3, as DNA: TGCGCCAGCAGCCTCAGACTAGCGGGGTTCCAAGAGACCCAGTACTTC.

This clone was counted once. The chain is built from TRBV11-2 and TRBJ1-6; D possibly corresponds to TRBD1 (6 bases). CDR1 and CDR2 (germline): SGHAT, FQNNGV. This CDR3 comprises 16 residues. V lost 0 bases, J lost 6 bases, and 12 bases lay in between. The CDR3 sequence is CASSLEGVGANSPLHF. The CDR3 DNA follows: TGTGCCAGCAGCTTAGAGGGGGTGGGGGCTAATTCACCCCTCCACTTT.

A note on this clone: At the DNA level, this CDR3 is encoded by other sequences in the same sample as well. Here the CDR3 reads CATSEARRGVVGWDTQYF. CDR3 in DNA: TGTGCCACCAGTGAAGCTCGACGCGGAGTCGTAGGATGGGATACGCAGTATTTT. The J gene is TRBJ2-3, the V gene TRBV24-1; the D is unclear. The CDR3 runs 18 residues. CDR1 and CDR2 (germline): KGHDR, SFDVKD. Trimming took 4 bases from V and 6 from J, leaving 25 bases between them.

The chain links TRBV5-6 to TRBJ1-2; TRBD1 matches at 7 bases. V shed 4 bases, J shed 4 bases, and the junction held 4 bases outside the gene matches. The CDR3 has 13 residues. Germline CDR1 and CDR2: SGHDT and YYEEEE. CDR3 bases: TGTGCCAGCAGCCAGGACAGGCGCTATGGCTACACCTTC. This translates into CASSQDRRYGYTF.

The CDR3 nucleotides are TGCGCCAGCAGCTCTCGGGAGGGGCTAGCAGATACGCAGTATTTT. Protein: CASSSREGLADTQYF. The genes are TRBV4-1 and TRBJ2-3, with 8 nucleotides matching TRBD2. The CDR3 runs to 15 residues. Germline V gene data show CDR1 as MGHRA and CDR2 as YSYEKL. V shed 5 bases, J shed 4 bases, and the junction held 8 bases outside the gene matches.

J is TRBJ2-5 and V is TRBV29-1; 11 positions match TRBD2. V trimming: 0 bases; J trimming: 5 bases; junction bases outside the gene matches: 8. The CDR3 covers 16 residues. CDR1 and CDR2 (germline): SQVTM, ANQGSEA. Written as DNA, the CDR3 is TGCAGCGTTGAAGATCTGAGACTAGCGGGATTGGAGACCCAGTACTTC. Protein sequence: CSVEDLRLAGLETQYF.

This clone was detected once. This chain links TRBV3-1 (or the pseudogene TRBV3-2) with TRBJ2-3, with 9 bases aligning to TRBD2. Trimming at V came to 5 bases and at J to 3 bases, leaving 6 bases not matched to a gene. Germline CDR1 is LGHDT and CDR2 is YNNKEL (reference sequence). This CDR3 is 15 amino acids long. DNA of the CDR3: TGTGCCAGCAGCTTAAGCGGGAGGTGGACAGATACGCAGTATTTT. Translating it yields CASSLSGRWTDTQYF.

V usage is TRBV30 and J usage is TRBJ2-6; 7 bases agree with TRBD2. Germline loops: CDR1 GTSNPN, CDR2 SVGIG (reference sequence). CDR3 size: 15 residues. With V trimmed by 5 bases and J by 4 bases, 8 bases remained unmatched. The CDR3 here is CAWGLAGAGANVLTF. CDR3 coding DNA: TGTGCCTGGGGCCTGGCGGGAGCAGGGGCCAACGTCCTGACTTTC.

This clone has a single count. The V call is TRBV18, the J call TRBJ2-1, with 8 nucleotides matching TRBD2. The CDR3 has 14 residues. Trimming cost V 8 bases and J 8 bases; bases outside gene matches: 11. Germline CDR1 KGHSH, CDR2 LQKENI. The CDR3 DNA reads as TGTGCCAGCCATCAGCGGGAGCAATTCGATGAGCAGTTCTTC. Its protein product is CASHQREQFDEQFF.